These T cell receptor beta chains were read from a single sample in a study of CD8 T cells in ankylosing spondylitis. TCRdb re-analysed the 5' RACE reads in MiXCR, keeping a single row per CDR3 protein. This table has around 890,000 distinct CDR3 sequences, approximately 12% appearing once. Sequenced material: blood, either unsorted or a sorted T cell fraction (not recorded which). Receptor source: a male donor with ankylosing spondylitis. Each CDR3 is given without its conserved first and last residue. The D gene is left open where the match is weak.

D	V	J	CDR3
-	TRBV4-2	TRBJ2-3	ASSPFGGARSTDTQY
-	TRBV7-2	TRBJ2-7	ASSFPGRRSSYEQY
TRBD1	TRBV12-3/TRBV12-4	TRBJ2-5	ASTTGGDETQY
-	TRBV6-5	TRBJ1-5	ASSPQGYQPQH
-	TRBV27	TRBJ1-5	ASSFSPYSNQPQH
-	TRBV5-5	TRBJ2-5	ASSLLGAGETQY
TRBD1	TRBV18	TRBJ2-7	ASSPGTGIPYEQY
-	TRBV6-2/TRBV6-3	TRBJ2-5	ASSYAGRETQY
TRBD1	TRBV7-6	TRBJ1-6	ASSLVPPRGNSPLH
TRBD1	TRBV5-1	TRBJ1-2	ASSLRQGDYGYT
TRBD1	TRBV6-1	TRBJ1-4	ASKRQGASEKLF
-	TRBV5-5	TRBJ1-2	ASSFLDSFYYGYT
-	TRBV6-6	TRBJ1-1	ASDTGVRKGAF
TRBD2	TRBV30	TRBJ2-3	AWSSLAGLAGVGTDTQY
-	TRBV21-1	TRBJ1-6	ASNTPDRGTFNSPLH
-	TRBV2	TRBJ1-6	ASSAGPNSPLH
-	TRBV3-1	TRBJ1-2	ASSPWTSGGYT
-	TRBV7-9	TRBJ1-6	ASSHWGGYSPLH
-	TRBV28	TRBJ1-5	ASSFPSNQPQH
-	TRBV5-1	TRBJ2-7	ASSPLGTNYEQY
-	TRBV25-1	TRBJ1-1	ASTQGHVTEAF
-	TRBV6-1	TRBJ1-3	ASRQPSSGNTIY
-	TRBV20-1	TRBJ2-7	SARLGSRGSYEQY
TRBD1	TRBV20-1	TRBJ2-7	SFYRDSSYEQY
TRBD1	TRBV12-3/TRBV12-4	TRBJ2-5	ASRMTGVQETQY
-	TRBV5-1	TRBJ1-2	ASSLRTNYGYT
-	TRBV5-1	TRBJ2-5	ASSTPTETQY
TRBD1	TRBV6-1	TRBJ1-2	ASSRQSGGRHYGYT
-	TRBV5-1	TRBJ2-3	ASSLARAPLGTDTQY
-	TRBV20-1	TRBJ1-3	SASKSSGNTIY
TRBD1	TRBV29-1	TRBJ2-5	SSTGARETQY
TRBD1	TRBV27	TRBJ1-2	ASSLEGARDGYT
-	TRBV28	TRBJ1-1	ASSLGAAPATEAF
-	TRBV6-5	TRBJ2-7	ASSYRSAGNTYEQY
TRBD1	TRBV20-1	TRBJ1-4	SASPGQGYEKLF
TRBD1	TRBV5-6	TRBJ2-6	ASSFLTGTESHSGANVLT
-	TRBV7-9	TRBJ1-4	ASSFTQTNEKLF
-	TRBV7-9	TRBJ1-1	ASSLTLNTEAF
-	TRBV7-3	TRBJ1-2	ASSPRQDYGYT
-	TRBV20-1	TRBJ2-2	SARDSEGRNTGELF
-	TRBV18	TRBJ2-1	ASSQNGPYSSYNEQF
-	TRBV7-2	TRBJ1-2	ASSRDPTYGYT
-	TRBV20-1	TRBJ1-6	SAPRLAMNSPLH
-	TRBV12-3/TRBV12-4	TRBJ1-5	ASSPFIPGGRSSNQPQH
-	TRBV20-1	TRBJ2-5	SASKRVWETQY
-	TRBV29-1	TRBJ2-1	SVDVADNEQF
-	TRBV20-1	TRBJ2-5	SARPPRGAQETQY
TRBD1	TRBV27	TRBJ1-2	ASSYSPTGTNYGYT
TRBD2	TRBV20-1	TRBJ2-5	SAREFSGRGKETQY
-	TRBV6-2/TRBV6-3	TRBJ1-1	ASTHGGAGNTEAF
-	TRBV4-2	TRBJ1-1	ASSQEPRTKGTEAF
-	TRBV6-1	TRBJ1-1	ASRSWEGVWFTEAF
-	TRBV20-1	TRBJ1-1	SARPRNRAESLGAF
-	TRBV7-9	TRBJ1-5	ASSLSSGVEDQPQH
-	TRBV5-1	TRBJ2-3	ASSLAGDSSTDTQY
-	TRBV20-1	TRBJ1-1	SARATENTEAF
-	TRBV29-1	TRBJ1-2	SVGGYPGYT